The rows below give T cell receptor beta chains drawn from one sample of a study of cytomegalovirus exposure and HLA in healthy donors. TCRdb keeps only in-frame clones here, not all; method: immunoSEQ multiplex PCR. In the table there are about 190,000 clones, about 80% of which are singletons. Sequences were obtained from PBMCs. The receptors here all came from a woman between 35 and 50 years old in good health and CMV-seronegative. Both conserved end residues are part of each CDR3. Fields, in order: J gene, D gene, CDR3 length, clone size, V gene, CDR3 DNA, CDR3 protein. The D gene is left open where the match is weak. Not all rows give a size; the values are once, few, many and, for expanded clones, a class.

TRBJ2-1 | TRBD2 | 13 | NA | TRBV5-6 | TGTGCCAGCAGCTTGAGGGAGGGGCTTCGGCAGTTCTTC | CASSLREGLRQFF
TRBJ2-5 | TRBD1 | 14 | NA | TRBV28 | TGTGCCAGCACCCGCCAGGGGGCGCGAGAGACCCAGTACTTC | CASTRQGARETQYF
TRBJ1-4 | NA | 15 | NA | TRBV6-1 | TGTGCCAGCAGTGAGAGTCGGGGGGTAGGTGAAAAACTGTTTTTT | CASSESRGVGEKLFF
TRBJ1-4 | NA | 16 | NA | TRBV5-1 | TGCGCCAGCAGCTTAACGGGGTTAGGAGCTAATGAAAAACTGTTTTTT | CASSLTGLGANEKLFF
TRBJ2-1 | TRBD2 | 18 | few | TRBV27 | TGTGCCAGCAGTTCTAGCACCCATAAAAGCGGGAGGCCGAATGAGCAGTTCTTC | CASSSSTHKSGRPNEQFF
TRBJ2-2 | NA | 14 | NA | TRBV9 | TGTGCCAGCAGGACCTACGTTGACAGAGGGGAGCTGTTTTTT | CASRTYVDRGELFF
TRBJ2-3 | NA | 11 | NA | TRBV20-1 | TGCAGTGCTAGGAGCCCAGATACGCAGTATTTT | CSARSPDTQYF
TRBJ2-1 | TRBD2 | 15 | NA | TRBV6-5 | TGTGCCAGCAGTAAACTAGCGGGAGGGAGCAATGAGCAGTTCTTC | CASSKLAGGSNEQFF
TRBJ2-3 | NA | 16 | NA | TRBV2 | TGTGCCAGCAGTGAATTCGGGGCAACTAGCACAAATACGCAGTATTTT | CASSEFGATSTNTQYF
TRBJ2-5 | NA | 15 | once | TRBV7-9 | TGTGCCAGCAGCTTAGTCTCGGGGGTTTGGGAGACCCAGTACTTC | CASSLVSGVWETQYF
TRBJ1-5 | NA | 15 | NA | TRBV6-1 | TGTGCCAGCAGTGAAGCGCTTCGAGGTAATCAGCCCCAGCATTTT | CASSEALRGNQPQHF
TRBJ2-1 | TRBD1 | 16 | NA | TRBV7-8 | TGTGCCAGCAGCTTAGGGGGACAGGGGCCTTACAATGAGCAGTTCTTC | CASSLGGQGPYNEQFF
TRBJ2-1 | NA | 16 | NA | TRBV28 | TGTGCCAGCAGCCCCATAGTGGGGGGCTCCTACAATGAGCAGTTCTTC | CASSPIVGGSYNEQFF
TRBJ2-1 | TRBD1 | 16 | few | TRBV18 | TGTGCCAGCTCACCAGAGGGACAGGGGGCATTGGGTGAGCAGTTCTTC | CASSPEGQGALGEQFF
TRBJ2-7 | TRBD1 | 16 | few | TRBV6-6 | TGTGCCAGCAGTTCCCATCCCGGGACAGGGGGCTACGAGCAGTACTTC | CASSSHPGTGGYEQYF
TRBJ2-1 | NA | 14 | NA | TRBV18 | TGTGCCAGCTCATCACTAGACTCCTACAATGAGCAGTTCTTC | CASSSLDSYNEQFF
TRBJ2-1 | TRBD2 | 16 | NA | TRBV9 | TGTGCCAGCAGCGTAGGGGTAGCGGGAGGGCAGAACGAGCAGTTCTTC | CASSVGVAGGQNEQFF
TRBJ1-1 | NA | 14 | NA | TRBV19 | TGTGCCAGTAGCCTACGGGACTTAAACACTGAAGCTTTCTTT | CASSLRDLNTEAFF
TRBJ2-2 | TRBD1 | 16 | few | TRBV5-1 | TGCGCCAGCAGCCCCCTCGGACAGGGAAATGCCGGGGAGCTGTTTTTT | CASSPLGQGNAGELFF
TRBJ1-1 | NA | 13 | NA | TRBV5-8 | TGTGCCAGCAGCTTTCGGGGGTCCTCTGAAGCTTTCTTT | CASSFRGSSEAFF
TRBJ1-2 | NA | 14 | NA | TRBV25-1 | TGTGCCAGCAGTGAACTACAGGGCAACTATGGCTACACCTTC | CASSELQGNYGYTF
TRBJ2-2 | TRBD2 | 16 | NA | TRBV2 | TGTGCCAGCAGTGGAGGACTAGCGGGAGGGCCGGGGGAGCTGTTTTTT | CASSGGLAGGPGELFF
TRBJ2-2 | TRBD1 | 17 | NA | TRBV4-2 | TGTGCCAGCAGCCAGGCTCCGGGACAGGGGAACACCGGGGAGCTGTTTTTT | CASSQAPGQGNTGELFF
TRBJ1-5 | TRBD1 | 17 | NA | TRBV4-3 | TGCGCCAGCAGCCAAGATCGGAGGACAGGGGGACTTCAGCCCCAGCATTTT | CASSQDRRTGGLQPQHF
TRBJ2-1 | TRBD2 | 16 | once | TRBV11-3 | TGTGCCAGCAGCCCCAGAGGCCTAGCGGGAGAGAATGAGCAGTTCTTC | CASSPRGLAGENEQFF
TRBJ2-2 | TRBD2 | 16 | NA | TRBV5-1 | TGCGCCAGCAGCTTGGGCGCTAGCGGGAAGTCCGGGGAGCTGTTTTTT | CASSLGASGKSGELFF
TRBJ1-1 | NA | 14 | NA | TRBV29-1 | TGCAGCGTTGAACACCAGGGCATGAACACTGAAGCTTTCTTT | CSVEHQGMNTEAFF
TRBJ1-3 | NA | 16 | once | TRBV2 | TGTGCCAGCAGTCCACTTCAGGGTACCTCTGGAAACACCATATATTTT | CASSPLQGTSGNTIYF
TRBJ2-3 | TRBD2 | 19 | NA | TRBV12-5 | TGTGCTAGTGGTTTGGTTCTCATACCTCCTAGCGGCTCCACAGATACGCAGTATTTT | CASGLVLIPPSGSTDTQYF
TRBJ2-7 | NA | 16 | NA | TRBV4-1 | TGCGCCAGCAGCCCGAGAGAACTACTCACTTCTACAATGCGGGACTTC | CASSPRELLTSTMRDF
TRBJ1-2 | TRBD1 | 12 | NA | TRBV19 | TGTGCCAGTTTGGGGACAGAATATGGCTACACCTTC | CASLGTEYGYTF
TRBJ2-1 | NA | 15 | once | TRBV30 | TGTGCCTGGAGTACCATAGCGGTTGCGGGCAATGAGCAGTTCTTC | CAWSTIAVAGNEQFF
TRBJ1-4 | NA | 14 | NA | TRBV2 | TGTGCCAGCAGTCCTTCGGGAACTAATGAAAAACTGTTTTTT | CASSPSGTNEKLFF
TRBJ2-2 | NA | 14 | NA | TRBV5-1 | TGCGCCAACAGCTTGGGACAGAACACCGGGGAGCTGTTTTTT | CANSLGQNTGELFF
TRBJ2-4 | TRBD1 | 13 | NA | TRBV6-5 | TGTGCCAGCAGTGGGACAGGGCTAAACATTCAGTACTTC | CASSGTGLNIQYF
TRBJ1-4 | TRBD1 | 15 | once | TRBV7-2 | TGTGCCAGCAGCGGACTTGGACAGGGGACTGAAAAACTGTTTTTT | CASSGLGQGTEKLFF
TRBJ1-4 | NA | 14 | NA | TRBV25-1 | TGTGCCAGTCAGGAAGAGCGGACTAATGAAAAACTGTTTTTT | CASQEERTNEKLFF
TRBJ2-3 | NA | 13 | NA | TRBV27 | TGTGCCAGCAGTTTCGGTAGCACAGATACGCAGTATTTT | CASSFGSTDTQYF
TRBJ1-2 | TRBD1 | 14 | NA | TRBV6-5 | TGTGCCAGCAGTTACTCGACAGGGTCCAGTGGCTACACCTTC | CASSYSTGSSGYTF
TRBJ2-3 | TRBD2 | 17 | NA | TRBV19 | TGTGCCAGTAGCCCCCCCCCGGGTAGCGGGAGTCCAGATACGCAGTATTTT | CASSPPPGSGSPDTQYF
TRBJ2-6 | NA | 16 | NA | TRBV6-4 | TGTGCCAGCAGTTCTAGTGGTTCGTCCGGGGCCAACGTCCTGACTTTC | CASSSSGSSGANVLTF
TRBJ2-7 | TRBD2 | 16 | NA | TRBV11-3 | TGTGCCAGCAGCTTAGATTCACTAGCGGGAGACTACGAGCAGTACTTC | CASSLDSLAGDYEQYF
TRBJ1-1 | TRBD1 | 11 | few | TRBV30 | TGTGCCGGGACAGGGAACACTGAAGCTTTCTTT | CAGTGNTEAFF
TRBJ2-3 | TRBD1 | 18 | NA | TRBV6-1 | TGTGCCAGCAGTGCTGGGGGGGGACAGGGCGGTAGGACAGATACGCAGTATTTT | CASSAGGGQGGRTDTQYF
TRBJ2-1 | TRBD1 | 16 | NA | TRBV6-1 | TGTGCCAGCAGTGAACTGTATGGACAGGGGGGCAATGAGCAGTTCTTC | CASSELYGQGGNEQFF
TRBJ1-2 | TRBD1 | 15 | NA | TRBV7-6 | TGTGCCAGCAGCTGGACAGGGGGCGCCGCGTCAGGCTACACCTTC | CASSWTGGAASGYTF
TRBJ2-3 | NA | 14 | NA | TRBV5-4 | TGTGCCAGCGCGACGGGTAGGGGAACAGATACGCAGTATTTT | CASATGRGTDTQYF
TRBJ1-4 | NA | 15 | NA | TRBV15 | TGTGCCACCAGCAGAGATCCGGGGCAGGGACTAAAACTGTTTTTT | CATSRDPGQGLKLFF
TRBJ2-5 | NA | 12 | NA | TRBV29-1 | TGCAGCTTTCTGACACCTCAAGAGACCCAGTACTTC | CSFLTPQETQYF
TRBJ2-1 | NA | 12 | NA | TRBV29-1 | TGCAGCGTTGAGTCTAGCTCCTATGAGCAGTTCTTC | CSVESSSYEQFF
TRBJ1-2 | NA | 15 | NA | TRBV4-3 | TGCGCCAGCAGCCAAGAAGGGGTCTCTCACTATGGCTACACCTTC | CASSQEGVSHYGYTF
TRBJ2-1 | TRBD2 | 16 | NA | TRBV7-3 | TGTGCCAGCAGCCAACTTAGCGGGAGAAGTTACAATGAGCAGTTCTTC | CASSQLSGRSYNEQFF
TRBJ1-2 | NA | 14 | NA | TRBV4-3 | TGCGCCAGCAGCCAAGTGGAGGGCCTTCGAGGCTACACCTTC | CASSQVEGLRGYTF
TRBJ1-4 | NA | 13 | NA | TRBV30 | TGTGCCTGCCAGGGTGGAACAAATGAAAAACTGTTTTTT | CACQGGTNEKLFF
TRBJ1-2 | TRBD1 | 15 | once | TRBV5-4 | TGTGCCAGCAGCTTACAGGGGGTAGGGGGCTATGGCTACACCTTC | CASSLQGVGGYGYTF